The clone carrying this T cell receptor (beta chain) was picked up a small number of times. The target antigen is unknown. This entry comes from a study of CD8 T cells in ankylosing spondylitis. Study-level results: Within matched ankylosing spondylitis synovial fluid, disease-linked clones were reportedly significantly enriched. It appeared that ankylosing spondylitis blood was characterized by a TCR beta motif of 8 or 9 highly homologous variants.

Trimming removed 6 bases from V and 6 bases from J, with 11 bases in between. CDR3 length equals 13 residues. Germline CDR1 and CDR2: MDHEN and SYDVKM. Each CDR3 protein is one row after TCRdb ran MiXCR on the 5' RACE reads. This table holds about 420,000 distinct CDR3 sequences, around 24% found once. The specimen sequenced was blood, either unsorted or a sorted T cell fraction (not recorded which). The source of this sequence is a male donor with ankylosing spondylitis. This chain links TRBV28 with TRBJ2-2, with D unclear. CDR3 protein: CASRRLGSGELFF. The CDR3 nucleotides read TGTGCCAGCAGGCGACTTGGGTCCGGGGAGCTGTTTTTT.